These 10 T cell receptor beta chains were sequenced from one sample in a study of T cell changes during pregnancy in multiple sclerosis. Libraries were prepared by immunoSEQ multiplex PCR; TCRdb keeps only in-frame clonotypes and omits some of them. Found here are 85,000 to 100,000 clones, almost 95% of them singletons; the top ten hold 2% to 2.5%. Sequences were derived from peripheral blood, sampled after pregnancy. The receptor source for this set is a female donor with multiple sclerosis, enrolled in a pregnancy study.

This chain links TRBV5-1 with TRBJ2-2, with D possibly being TRBD2 (5 bases). The V gene's germline CDR1 is SGHRS and CDR2 YFSETQ. V lost 4 bases to trimming and J lost 5 bases, with 6 bases between them. The CDR3 runs to 12 residues. CDR3: CASSEGTGELFF. CDR3 in DNA: TGCGCCAGCAGCGAGGGTACCGGGGAGCTGTTTTTT.

This chain joins TRBV18 and TRBJ1-2; TRBD1 matches 7 bases. The germline CDR1 and CDR2 sequences are KGHSH and LQKENI. The CDR3 loop spans 13 amino acids. The V and J ends lost 5 bases and 8 bases, in that order; junction bases with no gene match: 8. The CDR3 nucleotides are TGTGCCAGCTCAACAGACAGGGTTGTAGGCTACACCTTC. Translated: CASSTDRVVGYTF.

The rearrangement uses TRBV5-1 and TRBJ2-1; 7 bases are a match to TRBD2. From germline, CDR1 is SGHRS and CDR2 YFSETQ. V was pared by 0 bases and J by 2 bases, with 5 bases of the junction left unmatched. The CDR3 is 16 amino acids. The CDR3 region has the DNA TGCGCCAGCAGCTTGGAACAGCGGGGTACCTACAATGAGCAGTTCTTC. Encoded protein: CASSLEQRGTYNEQFF.

The chain carries TRBV4-3 and TRBJ2-2; 8 bases fit TRBD2. CDR1 is LGHNA and CDR2 is YSLEER in the germline V gene. V lost 0 bases and J lost 2; bases outside the gene matches: 8. The CDR3 has 18 amino acids. The CDR3 nucleotides are TGCGCCAGCAGCCAAGATGCCCCTAGCGGGTTCAACACCGGGGAGCTGTTTTTT. This gives the protein CASSQDAPSGFNTGELFF.

This rearrangement joins TRBV11-2 to TRBJ2-3; tentative D call: TRBD2 (5 bases). The CDR3 covers 17 residues. CDR1 is SGHAT, CDR2 FQNNGV, per germline. The V end lost 4 bases, the J end lost 1 base, and 18 bases lay between the germline ends. The CDR3 nucleotides read TGTGCCAGCAGCTCAAGAAGCGATAGTAGCGGCACAGATACGCAGTATTTT. Amino acids: CASSSRSDSSGTDTQYF.

The chain links TRBV10-2 to TRBJ1-1; D unclear. Germline V gene lookup returns CDR1 WSHSY and CDR2 SAAADI. V lost 9 bases to trimming and J lost 0 bases, with 14 bases between them. CDR3 length: 14 residues. CDR3: CASSRDPMNTEAFF. In DNA, the CDR3 is TGCGCCAGTAGTCGGGATCCCATGAACACTGAAGCTTTCTTT.

The V call is TRBV4-2, the J call TRBJ1-4; 7 bases map to TRBD1. J lost 8 bases, V lost 1 base, and 7 bases had no gene match. This CDR3 is built from 15 residues. In germline, CDR1 is LGHNA, CDR2 YNFKEQ. Here the CDR3 DNA reads TGTGCCAGCAGCCAAGCACAGGGGTTCAACGAAAAACTGTTTTTT. This sequence encodes CASSQAQGFNEKLFF.

The chain employs TRBV4-2 and TRBJ2-7; TRBD1 aligns across 8 bases. The length of the CDR3 is 15 residues. The germline CDR1 and CDR2 sequences are LGHNA and YNFKEQ. The ends lost 4 bases at V and 2 bases at J; junction bases unmatched: 7. This chain's CDR3 is CASSPWDRSTYEQYF. In DNA, the CDR3 is TGTGCCAGCAGCCCATGGGACAGGAGTACCTACGAGCAGTACTTC.

J is TRBJ2-2 and V is TRBV9; TRBD1 matches 8 bases. The CDR3 contains 15 residues. The ends lost 4 bases at V and 4 bases at J; junction bases unmatched: 6. Germline-derived CDR1 and CDR2 are SGDLS and YYNGEE. The CDR3 region is CASSLSDRATGELFF. CDR3 bases: TGTGCCAGCAGCCTCTCGGACAGGGCCACCGGGGAGCTGTTTTTT.

V usage is TRBV27 and J usage is TRBJ2-1; TRBD1 agrees at 10 bases. Germline lookup yields CDR1 MNHEY and CDR2 SMNVEV (reference sequence). CDR3 size: 13 residues. Germline trimming cut 6 bases from V and 15 bases from J; bases unmatched to any gene: 11. The CDR3 loop reads CASRLDRGGRLFF. The DNA for the CDR3 is TGTGCCAGCAGGTTGGACAGGGGGGGCCGCCTGTTCTTC.